This T cell receptor beta chain originates from a study of blood T cell repertoires in COVID-19. Study-level background: COVID-19 samples collected from the United States, Italy and Spain covered acute and convalescent phases. From T cells, B-cell-depleted T cells, or PBMCs came the material, which was cDNA or gDNA.

The data were produced by immunoSEQ multiplex PCR, yet TCRdb's version contains in-frame clones alone and is incomplete. The sample includes 300,000 to 400,000 clones, almost 85% of them seen just once. Per the germline V gene, CDR1 is SGHRS and CDR2 is YFSETQ. Trimming at V came to 4 bases and at J to 1 base, leaving 1 base not matched to a gene. This CDR3 is 13 amino acids long. This TCR was recovered from a human donor in a cohort sampled during active COVID-19. This chain links TRBV5-1 with TRBJ1-1; 7 bases map to TRBD1. The sequenced sample was peripheral blood. The CDR3 DNA reads TGCGCCAGCAGCCGGACAGGGAACACTGAAGCTTTCTTT. It specifies CASSRTGNTEAFF.